The source of this TCR beta chain is a study of CD8+ T cells in alopecia areata. Whole-study context: The study gave treated patients oral tofacitinib at 5 to 10 mg twice daily. Study conclusions and caveats: The study found tofacitinib significantly decreased scalp clonality and expanded CD8+ clones among the top 100.

Sequencing templates came from extracted RNA that was reverse transcribed into cDNA. Clones were sequenced by immunoSEQ multiplex PCR, and TCRdb holds only the in-frame ones, with some missing. The sample gives some 200,000 clones, 55% to 75% of which show up once; roughly 5% is in the top ten. As for treatment: oral pan-JAK inhibitor, 5-10 mg twice daily. Specimens obtained from alopecia areata patients comprised lesional scalp punch biopsies and peripheral blood. PBMCs yielded sorted CD4+ and CD8+ T cells. There are a few counts of this clone. Its antigen remains unidentified. The CDR3 has 13 residues.

The source was CD4+ T cells sorted from blood, collected at week 24, from a patient treated with tofacitinib. This chain uses TRBV21-1 with TRBJ2-7; the table names TRBD1, a call not compared with the DNA. TRBV21-1 is given as a pseudogene. The receptor comes from a human donor with alopecia areata. The CDR3 sequence is CASSKGQPYEQYF. The CDR3 DNA sequence: TGTGCCAGCAGCAAAGGACAGCCCTACGAGCAGTACTTC.